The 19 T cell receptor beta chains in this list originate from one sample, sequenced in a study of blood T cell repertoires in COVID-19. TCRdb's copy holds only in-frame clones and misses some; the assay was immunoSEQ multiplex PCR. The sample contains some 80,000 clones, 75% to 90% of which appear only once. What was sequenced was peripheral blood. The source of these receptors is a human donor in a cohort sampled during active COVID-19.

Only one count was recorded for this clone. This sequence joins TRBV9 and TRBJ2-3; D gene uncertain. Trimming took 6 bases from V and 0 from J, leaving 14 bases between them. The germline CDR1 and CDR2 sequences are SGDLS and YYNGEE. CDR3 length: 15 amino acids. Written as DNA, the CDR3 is TGTGCCAGCACCCCGTTCTCCTCTAGCACAGATACGCAGTATTTT. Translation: CASTPFSSSTDTQYF.

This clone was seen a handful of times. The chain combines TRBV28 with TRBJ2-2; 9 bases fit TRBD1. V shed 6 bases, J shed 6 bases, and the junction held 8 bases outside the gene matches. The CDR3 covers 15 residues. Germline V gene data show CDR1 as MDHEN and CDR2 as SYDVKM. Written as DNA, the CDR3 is TGTGCCAGCAGAAGTCCGGGACAGGGACCCGGGGAGCTGTTTTTT. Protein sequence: CASRSPGQGPGELFF. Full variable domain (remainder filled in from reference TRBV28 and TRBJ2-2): DVKVTQSSRYLVKRTGEKVFLECVQDMDHENMFWYRQDPGLGLRLIYFSYDVKMKEKGDIPEGYSVSREKKERFSLILESASTNQTSMYLCASRSPGQGPGELFFGEGSRLTVL.

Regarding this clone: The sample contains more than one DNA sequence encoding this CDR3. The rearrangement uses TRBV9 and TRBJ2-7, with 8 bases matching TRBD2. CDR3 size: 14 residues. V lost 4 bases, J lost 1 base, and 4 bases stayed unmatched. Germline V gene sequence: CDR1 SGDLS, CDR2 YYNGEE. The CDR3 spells CASSPLAGSYEQYF. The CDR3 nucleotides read TGTGCCAGCAGCCCTTTAGCGGGGTCCTACGAGCAGTACTTC. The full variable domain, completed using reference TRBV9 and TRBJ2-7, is DSGVTQTPKHLITATGQRVTLRCSPRSGDLSVYWYQQSLDQGLQFLIQYYNGEERAKGNILERFSAQQFPDLHSELNLSSLELGDSALYFCASSPLAGSYEQYFGPGTRLTVT.

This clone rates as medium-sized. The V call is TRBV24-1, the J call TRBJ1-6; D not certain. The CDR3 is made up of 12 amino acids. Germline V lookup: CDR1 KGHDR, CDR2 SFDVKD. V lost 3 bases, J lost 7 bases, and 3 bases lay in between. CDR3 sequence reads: CATSDPNSPLHF. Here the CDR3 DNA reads TGTGCCACCAGTGATCCGAATTCACCCCTCCACTTT.

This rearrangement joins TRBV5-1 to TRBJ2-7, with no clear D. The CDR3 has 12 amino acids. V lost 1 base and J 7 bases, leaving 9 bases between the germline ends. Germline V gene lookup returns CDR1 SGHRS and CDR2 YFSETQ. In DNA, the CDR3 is TGCGCCAGCAGCTTGACTCTAGTGGAGCAGTACTTC. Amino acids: CASSLTLVEQYF.

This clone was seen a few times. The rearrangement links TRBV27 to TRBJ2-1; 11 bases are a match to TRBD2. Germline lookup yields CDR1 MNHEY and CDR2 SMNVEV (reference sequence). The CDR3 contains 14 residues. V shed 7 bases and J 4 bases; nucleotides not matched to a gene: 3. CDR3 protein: CASTVAGGYNEQFF. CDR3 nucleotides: TGTGCCAGCACTGTAGCGGGGGGGTACAATGAGCAGTTCTTC.

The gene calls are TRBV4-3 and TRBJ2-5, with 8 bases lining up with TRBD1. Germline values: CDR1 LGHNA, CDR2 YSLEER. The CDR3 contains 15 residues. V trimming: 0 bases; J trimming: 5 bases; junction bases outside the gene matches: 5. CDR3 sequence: CASSQDQGARETQYF. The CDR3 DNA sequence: TGCGCCAGCAGCCAAGATCAGGGGGCGCGGGAGACCCAGTACTTC.

This CDR3 is CAWSGKAGQETQYF. The CDR3 DNA follows: TGTGCCTGGAGTGGAAAGGCAGGGCAAGAGACCCAGTACTTC. The chain couples TRBV30 to TRBJ2-5, with D maybe TRBD1 (5 bases). The V end lost 1 base, the J end lost 2 bases, and 11 bases lay between the germline ends. From germline, CDR1 is GTSNPN and CDR2 SVGIG (reference sequence). CDR3 length: 14 residues.

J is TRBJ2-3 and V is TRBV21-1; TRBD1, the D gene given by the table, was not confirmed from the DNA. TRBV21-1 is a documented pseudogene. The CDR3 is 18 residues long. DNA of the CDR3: TGTGCCAGCAGCAAAATGGGGCAGACAAGAATTTGCACAGATACGCAGTATTTT. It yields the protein CASSKMGQTRICTDTQYF.

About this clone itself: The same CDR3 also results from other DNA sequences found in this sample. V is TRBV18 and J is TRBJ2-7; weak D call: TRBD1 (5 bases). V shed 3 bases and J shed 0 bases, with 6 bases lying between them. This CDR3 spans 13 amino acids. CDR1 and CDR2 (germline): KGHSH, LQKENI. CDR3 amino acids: CASSPDTSYEQYF. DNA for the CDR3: TGTGCCAGCTCACCGGACACCTCCTACGAGCAGTACTTC. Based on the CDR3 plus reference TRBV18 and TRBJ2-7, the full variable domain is NAGVMQNPRHLVRRRGQEARLRCSPMKGHSHVYWYRQLPEEGLKFMVYLQKENIIDESGMPKERFSAEFPKEGPSILRIQQVVRGDSAAYFCASSPDTSYEQYFGPGTRLTVT.

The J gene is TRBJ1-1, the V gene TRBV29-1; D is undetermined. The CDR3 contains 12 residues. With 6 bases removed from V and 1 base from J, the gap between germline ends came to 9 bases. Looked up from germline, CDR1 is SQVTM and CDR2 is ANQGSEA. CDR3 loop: CSVGSPNTEAFF. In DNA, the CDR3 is TGCAGCGTGGGCAGCCCGAACACTGAAGCTTTCTTT. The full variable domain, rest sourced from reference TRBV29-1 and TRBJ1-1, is SAVISQKPSRDICQRGTSLTIQCQVDSQVTMMFWYRQQPGQSLTLIATANQGSEATYESGFVIDKFPISRPNLTFSTLTVSNMSPEDSSIYLCSVGSPNTEAFFGQGTRLTVV.

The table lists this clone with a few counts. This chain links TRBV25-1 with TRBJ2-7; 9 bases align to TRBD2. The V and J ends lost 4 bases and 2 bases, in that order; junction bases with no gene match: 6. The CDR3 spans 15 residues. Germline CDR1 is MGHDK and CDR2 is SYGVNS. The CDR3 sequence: CASSGTSAYPYEQYF. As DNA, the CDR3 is TGTGCCAGCAGTGGGACTAGCGCCTACCCCTACGAGCAGTACTTC.

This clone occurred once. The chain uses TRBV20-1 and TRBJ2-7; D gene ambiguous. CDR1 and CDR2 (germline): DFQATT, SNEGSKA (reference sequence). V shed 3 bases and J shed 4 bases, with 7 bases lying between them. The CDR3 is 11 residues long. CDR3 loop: CSASESYEQYF. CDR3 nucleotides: TGCAGTGCTAGTGAGAGTTACGAGCAGTACTTC.

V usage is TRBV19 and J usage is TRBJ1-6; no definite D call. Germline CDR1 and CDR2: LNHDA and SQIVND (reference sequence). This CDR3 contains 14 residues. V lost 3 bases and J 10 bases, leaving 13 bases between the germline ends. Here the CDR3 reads CASSIPGGRSPLHF. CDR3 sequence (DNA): TGTGCCAGTAGTATCCCCGGCGGGCGGTCACCCCTCCACTTT. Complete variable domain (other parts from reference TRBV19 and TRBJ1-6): DGGITQSPKYLFRKEGQNVTLSCEQNLNHDAMYWYRQDPGQGLRLIYYSQIVNDFQKGDIAEGYSVSREKKESFPLTVTSAQKNPTAFYLCASSIPGGRSPLHFGNGTRLTVT.

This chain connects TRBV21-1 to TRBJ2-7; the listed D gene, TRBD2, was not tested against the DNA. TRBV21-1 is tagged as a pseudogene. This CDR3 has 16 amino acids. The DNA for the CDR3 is TGTGCCAGCAGCAGAAGCAGCGGGAGGATCGAATACGAGCAGTACTTC. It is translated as CASSRSSGRIEYEQYF.

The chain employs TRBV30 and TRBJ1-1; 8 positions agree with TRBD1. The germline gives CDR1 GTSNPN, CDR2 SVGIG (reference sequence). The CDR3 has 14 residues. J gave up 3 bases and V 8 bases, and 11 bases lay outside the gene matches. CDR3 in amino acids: CARRGGRGHTEAFF. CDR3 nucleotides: TGTGCCCGTCGCGGCGGCAGGGGGCACACTGAAGCTTTCTTT.

CDR3 region: CASSLGRNSPLHF. The CDR3 DNA follows: TGTGCCAGCAGCTTAGGGCGAAATTCACCCCTCCACTTT. The chain carries TRBV7-3 and TRBJ1-6, with no clear D. V shed 2 bases and J shed 7 bases, with 6 bases lying between them. The length of the CDR3 is 13 residues. Germline V gives CDR1 SGHTA, CDR2 FQGTGA.

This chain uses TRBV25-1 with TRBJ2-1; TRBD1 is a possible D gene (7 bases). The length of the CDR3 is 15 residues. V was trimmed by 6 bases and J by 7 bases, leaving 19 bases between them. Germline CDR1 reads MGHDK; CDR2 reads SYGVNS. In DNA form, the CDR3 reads TGTGCCAGCAGCCCCCCAGGGCAGGGGGGTAATGAGCAGTTCTTC. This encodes CASSPPGQGGNEQFF.

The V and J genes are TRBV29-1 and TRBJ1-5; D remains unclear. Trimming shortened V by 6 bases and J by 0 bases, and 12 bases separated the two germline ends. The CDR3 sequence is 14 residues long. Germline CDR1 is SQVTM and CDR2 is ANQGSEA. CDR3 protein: CSVTTGISNQPQHF. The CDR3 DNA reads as TGCAGCGTAACTACGGGGATTAGCAATCAGCCCCAGCATTTT.